The clone carrying this TCR beta chain has a handful of counts. There were TCR beta CDR3 regions amplified from RNA transcripts. The HTBI primer set was used in a first-round RT-PCR of the TCR CDR3. One entry per CDR3 protein results from TCRdb running MiXCR on the multiplex PCR reads. The table includes a few hundred thousand distinct CDR3 sequences, 15% to 18% detected once. These data belong to a study of T cells in Graves' hyperthyroidism and ophthalmopathy. Study summary: The initial diagnosis was the point when peripheral blood was collected, ahead of any treatment.

Calling Graves' hyperthyroidism stable meant ophthalmopathy did not progress within 18 months. Aged 18 to 65, the patients had hyperthyroidism that was newly diagnosed and had lasted under 2 months. The V end was cut by 0 bases, the J end by 4 bases, with 12 bases between. The CDR3 contains 15 residues. Germline CDR1 SGHRS, CDR2 YFSETQ. This TCR was sampled from a woman in her thirties with Graves' hyperthyroidism. The sample was blood. The chain carries TRBV5-1 and TRBJ2-3; D possibly uses TRBD1 or TRBD2 (5 bases each). This CDR3 is CASSLVTGAPDTQYF. The CDR3 DNA is TGCGCCAGCAGCTTGGTTACCGGGGCCCCAGATACGCAGTATTTT.